This T cell receptor beta chain was recorded in a study of T cells after posttransplantation cyclophosphamide. A marrow graft followed busulfan-fludarabine conditioning, with cyclophosphamide on days +3 and +4. Germline CDR1 MNHNY, CDR2 SVGAGI (reference sequence). The length of the CDR3 is 14 residues. Unmatched junction bases numbered 4, after V lost 6 bases and J lost 3 bases. Produced via immunoSEQ multiplex PCR; TCRdb's table is partial and in-frame only. The table lists tens of thousands of clones, roughly 78% of them singletons. The chain combines TRBV6-6 with TRBJ1-4; TRBD1 aligns across 7 bases. This sequence was found in a female patient aged 40-49 years who received an allogeneic stem cell transplant from a related donor, was CMV-positive, and had no GVHD. A subset of T cells may come from the graft donor. Source: CD4+ T cells sorted from blood, taken approximately 2,000 days after a stem cell transplant with posttransplant cyclophosphamide. CDR3 region: CASRMTGSNEKLFF. CDR3 DNA: TGTGCCAGCAGGATGACAGGGTCTAATGAAAAACTGTTTTTT.